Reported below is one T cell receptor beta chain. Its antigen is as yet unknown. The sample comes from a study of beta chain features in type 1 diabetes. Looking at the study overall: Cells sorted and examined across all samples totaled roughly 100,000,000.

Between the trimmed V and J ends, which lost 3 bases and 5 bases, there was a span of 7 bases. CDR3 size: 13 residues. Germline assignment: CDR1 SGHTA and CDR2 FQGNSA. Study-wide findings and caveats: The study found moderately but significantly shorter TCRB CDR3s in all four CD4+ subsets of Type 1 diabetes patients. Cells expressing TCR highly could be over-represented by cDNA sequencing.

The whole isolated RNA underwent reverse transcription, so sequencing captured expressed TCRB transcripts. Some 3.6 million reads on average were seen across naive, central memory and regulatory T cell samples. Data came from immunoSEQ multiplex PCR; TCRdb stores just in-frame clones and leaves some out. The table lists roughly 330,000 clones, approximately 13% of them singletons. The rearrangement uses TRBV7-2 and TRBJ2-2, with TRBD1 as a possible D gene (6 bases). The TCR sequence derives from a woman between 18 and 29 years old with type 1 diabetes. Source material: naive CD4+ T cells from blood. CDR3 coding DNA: TGTGCCAGCAGCTTCACAGGGACCGGGGAGCTGTTTTTT. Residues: CASSFTGTGELFF.